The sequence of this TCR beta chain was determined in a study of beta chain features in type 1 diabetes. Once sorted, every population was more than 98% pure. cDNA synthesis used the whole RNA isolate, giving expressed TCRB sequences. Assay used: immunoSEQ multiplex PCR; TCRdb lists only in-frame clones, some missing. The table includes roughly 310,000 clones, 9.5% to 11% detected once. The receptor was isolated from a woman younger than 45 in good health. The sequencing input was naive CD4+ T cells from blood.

CDR3 sequence: CANTGLRTTPSTDTQYF. For the CDR3, the DNA is TGTGCCAACACGGGACTGAGAACGACCCCTAGCACAGATACGCAGTATTTT. The V call is TRBV2, the J call TRBJ2-3, with TRBD2 as a possible D gene (6 bases). The length of the CDR3 is 17 residues. Germline CDR1 is SNHLY and CDR2 is FYNNEI. V lost 10 bases to trimming and J lost 0 bases, with 23 bases between them.